The clone carrying this TCR beta chain was observed a handful of times. As yet, its antigen is unknown. This sample was included in a study of T cells after yellow fever vaccination. General study results and limits: Most clones from primary vaccination were detected again post-booster (roughly 96% CD4, roughly 90% CD8). The study found a weaker secondary response that peaked faster, day 5 versus 15.

For TCR, cDNA came from 5'RACE template switching, which added a universal primer site and UMIs. TCRdb passed the 5' RACE reads through MiXCR, listing each CDR3 protein once. The sample records some 350,000 distinct CDR3 sequences, approximately 4% being singletons. This specimen was PBMCs, taken 5 days after the yellow fever booster vaccination. This clonotype originated in a man between 18 and 29 years old who received the YFV17D yellow fever vaccine.

The CDR3 protein is CSAIGGQGMADEQYF. The CDR3 DNA is TGCAGTGCAATAGGGGGCCAGGGCATGGCTGACGAGCAGTACTTC. The chain links TRBV20-1 to TRBJ2-7; 7 bases are a match to TRBD1. V shed 6 bases and J 5 bases; nucleotides not matched to a gene: 16. The CDR3 covers 15 residues. Germline assignment: CDR1 DFQATT and CDR2 SNEGSKA (reference sequence).